Listed below are T cell receptor beta chains from one sample, sequenced in a study of cytomegalovirus exposure and HLA in healthy donors. The table came from immunoSEQ multiplex PCR; TCRdb's copy has only in-frame clones and leaves some out. In the table there are approximately 97,000 clones, under 90% of which are singletons. Input material: PBMCs. The receptors were gathered from a woman in her 70s in good health and CMV-seropositive. The CDR3 runs from the conserved cysteine through the conserved F or W. The D gene is left open where the match is weak. Only part of the rows carry a size: once, few, many, or a class if the clone is expanded.

clone size,D gene,V gene,J gene,CDR3 protein,CDR3 DNA
.,.,TRBV7-2,TRBJ1-5,CASSLAPLNQPQHF,TGTGCCAGCAGCTTAGCCCCCCTCAATCAGCCCCAGCATTTT
.,TRBD2,TRBV11-1,TRBJ2-1,CASSSSSGFNNEQFF,TGTGCCAGCAGCTCATCTAGCGGGTTCAACAATGAGCAGTTCTTC
once,.,TRBV7-2,TRBJ2-3,CASSTRLGTDTQYF,TGTGCCAGCAGCACCCGACTAGGCACAGATACGCAGTATTTT
.,.,TRBV20-1,TRBJ2-7,CSGLTGYEQYF,TGCAGTGGCCTCACAGGGTACGAGCAGTACTTC
.,TRBD2,TRBV11-2,TRBJ2-7,CASSPWTSGRSRSYEQYF,TGTGCCAGCAGCCCTTGGACTAGCGGGAGATCCCGCTCCTACGAGCAGTACTTC
.,TRBD2,TRBV5-5,TRBJ2-3,CASSLAPSGGTDTQYF,TGTGCCAGCAGCTTGGCACCTAGCGGAGGCACAGATACGCAGTATTTT
.,.,TRBV27,TRBJ1-1,CASRGYMNTEAFF,TGTGCCAGCCGGGGGTATATGAACACTGAAGCTTTCTTT
.,TRBD2,TRBV5-5,TRBJ2-7,CASSYTSGGLYEQYF,TGTGCCAGCAGCTACACTAGCGGGGGGCTCTACGAGCAGTACTTC
.,TRBD2,TRBV7-2,TRBJ2-5,CASSFGNRQREGRGETQYF,TGTGCCAGCAGCTTTGGAAATAGGCAGCGGGAGGGGAGGGGGGAGACCCAGTACTTC
once,.,TRBV7-2,TRBJ1-5,CASSSSPGQPQHF,TGTGCCAGCAGCTCCTCGCCAGGGCAGCCCCAGCATTTT
.,.,TRBV5-1,TRBJ1-1,CASFPQPSQRVEAFF,TGCGCCAGCTTTCCCCAACCCAGCCAGAGGGTTGAAGCTTTCTTT
.,.,TRBV10-3,TRBJ1-1,CAISDGGGTEAFF,TGTGCCATCAGCGATGGAGGTGGGACTGAAGCTTTCTTT
.,.,TRBV12-5,TRBJ1-5,CASGLGQSSNQPQHF,TGTGCTAGTGGTTTGGGACAGAGTAGCAATCAGCCCCAGCATTTT
.,.,TRBV30,TRBJ2-7,CAWSTPGVTYEQYF,TGTGCCTGGAGTACTCCGGGAGTAACCTACGAGCAGTACTTC
.,.,TRBV4-3,TRBJ1-2,CASSRAGYGYTF,TGCGCCAGCAGCCGAGCGGGCTATGGCTACACCTTC
few,TRBD1,TRBV5-1,TRBJ1-5,CASSLGTGDQPQHF,TGCGCCAGCAGCTTAGGGACAGGGGATCAGCCCCAGCATTTT
.,.,TRBV11-2,TRBJ2-7,CASSPAGRFYEQYF,TGTGCCAGCAGCCCCGCGGGGCGCTTCTACGAGCAGTACTTC
.,TRBD2,TRBV30,TRBJ2-1,CAWSVNSGSYNEQFF,TGTGCCTGGAGTGTAAATAGCGGGAGCTACAATGAGCAGTTCTTC
.,TRBD2,TRBV7-2,TRBJ2-7,CASSLGGSGVSYEQYF,TGTGCCAGCAGCCTAGGCGGCAGCGGGGTTTCCTACGAGCAGTACTTC
.,.,TRBV6-4,TRBJ2-3,CASSCRVPFTDTQYF,TGTGCCAGCAGTTGCCGGGTCCCTTTCACAGATACGCAGTATTTT
.,TRBD2,TRBV7-2,TRBJ2-5,CASTTSGGRDGETQYF,TGTGCCAGCACCACTTCTGGCGGGAGGGATGGGGAGACCCAGTACTTC
.,.,TRBV28,TRBJ1-1,CASSSAGGGNTEAFF,TGTGCCAGCAGCTCTGCTGGGGGCGGGAACACTGAAGCTTTCTTT
.,TRBD1,TRBV7-2,TRBJ2-5,CASSNPGQGKRETQYF,TGTGCCAGCAGCAATCCGGGACAGGGGAAGAGGGAGACCCAGTACTTC
.,TRBD1,TRBV7-2,TRBJ1-2,CASSVQQGANGYTF,TGTGCCAGCAGCGTTCAGCAGGGGGCGAATGGCTACACCTTC
few,TRBD1,TRBV11-3,TRBJ2-6,CASSSQDRAGANVLTF,TGTGCCAGCAGCTCTCAAGACAGGGCCGGGGCCAACGTCCTGACTTTC
.,.,TRBV27,TRBJ2-1,CASSKSGRTGDEQFF,TGTGCCAGCAGTAAATCAGGAAGAACGGGGGATGAGCAGTTCTTC
.,TRBD1,TRBV6-6,TRBJ1-1,CASTLDRAAFF,TGTGCCAGCACCTTAGACAGGGCGGCTTTCTTT
.,TRBD1,TRBV19,TRBJ2-7,CASRPGTGGSEQYF,TGTGCCAGTAGGCCCGGGACAGGGGGATCCGAGCAGTACTTC
.,TRBD1,TRBV5-6,TRBJ2-2,CASSLRRGRFSGELFF,TGTGCCAGCAGCTTGCGCAGGGGGCGTTTCTCCGGGGAGCTGTTTTTT
.,.,TRBV7-9,TRBJ1-1,CASTLDRNTEAFF,TGTGCCAGCACGCTAGATCGAAACACTGAAGCTTTCTTT
.,TRBD1,TRBV7-2,TRBJ2-7,CASSLTGTGFYEQYF,TGTGCCAGCAGCTTAACCGGGACAGGATTTTACGAGCAGTACTTC